The rows below give T cell receptor beta chains drawn from one sample of a study of T-cell reconstitution after alpha-beta-depleted transplantation in children. TCRdb analysed the PCR reads with MiXCR anew, one entry per CDR3 protein. The top ten hold over 2% of the sample, which has hundreds of thousands of distinct CDR3 sequences, 10% to 15% seen once. Sequencing used PBMCs, mostly from graft donor cells, obtained 360 days after TCRalphabeta/CD19-depleted stem cell transplant. Receptors were obtained from a male patient between 10 and 17 years old who had a stem cell transplant for acute myeloid leukemia, so the T cells may come from the graft donor. The conserved cysteine and the conserved F or W are not part of the CDR3 here. A D gene is named only where the DNA matches it firmly.

j_gene	v_gene	d_gene	CDR3aa
TRBJ2-6	TRBV5-1	NA	ASSLVRGGGPGPGANVLT
TRBJ2-7	TRBV27	NA	ASIFVGGATYEQY
TRBJ2-5	TRBV6-1	TRBD1	ASSGGQGARETQY
TRBJ2-7	TRBV20-1	TRBD2	SARDPSGIYEQY
TRBJ2-3	TRBV28	TRBD2	ASKSPGREGTDTQY
TRBJ1-2	TRBV28	TRBD1	ASSPAHRQGDGYT
TRBJ2-2	TRBV18	TRBD1	ASSHTDRGRGKTGELF
TRBJ2-4	TRBV5-5	TRBD2	ASSSVQAHMGG
TRBJ2-7	TRBV10-3	NA	AISEEDSYEQY
TRBJ2-1	TRBV11-2	TRBD1	ASTQGAGLTYNEQF
TRBJ2-3	TRBV18	NA	ASSPRPSGGADTQY
TRBJ2-5	TRBV30	TRBD2	AWSVMGAGVETQY
TRBJ2-1	TRBV12-3/TRBV12-4	NA	ASSLARPSSHNEQF
TRBJ2-1	TRBV7-9	TRBD2	ASSVTSANEQF
TRBJ2-1	TRBV6-2/TRBV6-3	TRBD2	ASSYGLARFSVEQF
TRBJ2-2	TRBV21-1	NA	ASSLSGSGKVNGELF
TRBJ2-7	TRBV29-1	TRBD1	SVGRGPDEQY
TRBJ2-7	TRBV28	NA	ASSTPTAPLREQY
TRBJ2-7	TRBV4-1	NA	ASSQESPALYEQY
TRBJ1-2	TRBV3-1	NA	ASSPTGLGGYT
TRBJ2-1	TRBV10-3	TRBD2	AISSGRELLNEQF
TRBJ2-5	TRBV5-1	NA	ASSFKAEQETQY
TRBJ2-5	TRBV5-6	TRBD2	ASSSPSGGQETQY
TRBJ2-3	TRBV20-1	NA	SASPYPGRLTDTQY
TRBJ2-2	TRBV24-1	NA	ATSLGGVNTGELF
TRBJ2-3	TRBV4-3	TRBD2	ASSQETSGRAEIYADTQY
TRBJ2-5	TRBV5-5	NA	ASSPVSAGGMQTQY
TRBJ1-3	TRBV29-1	TRBD1	SVEGGQGGNTIY
TRBJ2-1	TRBV21-1	NA	ASSKGATSHNEQF
TRBJ2-5	TRBV7-3	TRBD2	ASSLRGRAGPLNQETQY
TRBJ2-3	TRBV11-2	NA	ASSPPMGVGDTQY
TRBJ2-7	TRBV28	NA	ASRLSGRWYEQY
TRBJ2-7	TRBV28	NA	ASRGPSKEQY
TRBJ2-5	TRBV12-3/TRBV12-4	TRBD2	ASRRSGRARVPQETQY
TRBJ2-1	TRBV7-8	NA	ASSLRGDWGSYNEQF
TRBJ2-3	TRBV20-1	NA	SATTGGTDTQY
TRBJ2-3	TRBV28	NA	ASSSGTFRGDTQY
TRBJ1-5	TRBV15	NA	ATSGSSPAGQPQH
TRBJ2-5	TRBV7-9	NA	ASSPRTDQVTQY
TRBJ2-7	TRBV20-1	NA	SARLSYEQY
TRBJ2-2	TRBV30	TRBD2	ASGLAGVSGELF
TRBJ2-5	TRBV7-2	NA	ASSLPRQGQETQY
TRBJ1-4	TRBV10-3	NA	AISGGLGEKLF
TRBJ2-7	TRBV5-1	TRBD2	ASSLALAGLYEQY
TRBJ2-7	TRBV11-2	TRBD2	ASSGGTSGHSYEQY
TRBJ2-1	TRBV24-1	TRBD1	ATSDLSGQGYQQF
TRBJ1-1	TRBV15	NA	ATSRDPGVTEAF
TRBJ2-1	TRBV2	NA	ASKRGINEQF
TRBJ2-7	TRBV7-2	NA	ASSFPGRYPYEQY
TRBJ1-2	TRBV7-9	NA	ASSLGQGIRGYT
TRBJ2-1	TRBV28	TRBD2	ASSSQTGTSYIEQF
TRBJ1-1	TRBV5-5	NA	ASSLMPREAF
TRBJ1-1	TRBV27	NA	ASSLADGNTEAF
TRBJ2-7	TRBV18	NA	ASSPTLADEQY
TRBJ2-1	TRBV28	NA	ASSPGVPNEQF
TRBJ2-7	TRBV12-3/TRBV12-4	NA	ASSFRWGLYLGEQY
TRBJ2-5	TRBV2	NA	ASSELGFQETQY
TRBJ2-7	TRBV28	NA	ASSSRDSYEQY